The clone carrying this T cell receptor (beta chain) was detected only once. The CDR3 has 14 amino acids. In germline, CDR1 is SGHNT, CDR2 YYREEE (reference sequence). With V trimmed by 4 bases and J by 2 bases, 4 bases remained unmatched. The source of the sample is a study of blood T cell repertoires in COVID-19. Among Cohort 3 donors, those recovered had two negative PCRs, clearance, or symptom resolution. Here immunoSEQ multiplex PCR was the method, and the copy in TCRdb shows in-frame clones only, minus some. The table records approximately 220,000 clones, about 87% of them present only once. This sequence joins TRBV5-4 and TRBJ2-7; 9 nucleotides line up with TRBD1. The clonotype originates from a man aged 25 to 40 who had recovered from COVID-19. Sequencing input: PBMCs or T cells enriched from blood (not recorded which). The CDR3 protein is CASSGQGITYEQYF. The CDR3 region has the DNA TGTGCCAGCAGCGGACAGGGGATTACCTACGAGCAGTACTTC.